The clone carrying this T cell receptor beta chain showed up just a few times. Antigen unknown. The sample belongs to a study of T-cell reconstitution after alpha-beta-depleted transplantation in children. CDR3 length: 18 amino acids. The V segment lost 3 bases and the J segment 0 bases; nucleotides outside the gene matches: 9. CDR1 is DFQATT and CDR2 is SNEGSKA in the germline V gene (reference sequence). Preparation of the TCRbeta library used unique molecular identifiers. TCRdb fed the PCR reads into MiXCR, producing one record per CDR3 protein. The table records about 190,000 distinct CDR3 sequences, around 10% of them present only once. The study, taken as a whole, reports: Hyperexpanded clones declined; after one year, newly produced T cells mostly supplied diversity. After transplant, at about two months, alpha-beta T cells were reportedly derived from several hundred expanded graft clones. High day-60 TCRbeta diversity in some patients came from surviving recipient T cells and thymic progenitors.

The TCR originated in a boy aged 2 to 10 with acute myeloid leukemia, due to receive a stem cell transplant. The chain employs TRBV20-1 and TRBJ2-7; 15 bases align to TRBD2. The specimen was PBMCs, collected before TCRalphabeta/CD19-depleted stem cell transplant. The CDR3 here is CSASAVGLAGGPSYEQYF. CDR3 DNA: TGCAGTGCTAGCGCGGTCGGACTAGCGGGAGGGCCCTCCTACGAGCAGTACTTC.